The 12 T cell receptor beta chains presented below share a single source sample, sequenced in a study of blood T cells in healthy people across ages. A sample-barcoded 5' primer and a J-beta primer mix were used in a second PCR of about 7 to 11 cycles. From the 5' RACE reads, TCRdb called clonotypes with MiXCR, one entry per CDR3 protein. The sample yields 500,000 to 550,000 distinct CDR3 sequences, about 24% seen once. A further study also used this sample, focusing on T cells of mothers and their children.

The material sequenced was blood. The receptors were gathered from a boy younger than 18 in good health.

This clonotype was recorded many times. The V gene is TRBV20-1, the J gene TRBJ2-1; TRBD2 matches 8 bases. Matching the DNA end better, TRBJ2-7 makes the J call doubtful. This CDR3 is built from 13 residues. Germline V gene data show CDR1 as DFQATT and CDR2 as SNEGSKA (reference sequence). The CDR3 sequence is CSAQPGGDPEQYF. CDR3 bases: TGCAGTGCCCAGCCGGGAGGGGACCCCGAGCAGTACTTC.

The gene calls are TRBV6-2 or TRBV6-3 and TRBJ2-5; D tentatively reads TRBD1 or TRBD2 (5 bases each). The end of the DNA is better explained by TRBJ2-1, so the J call may be wrong. This CDR3 comprises 11 residues. In germline, CDR1 is MNHEY, CDR2 SVGEGT. This chain's CDR3 is CASSYWGEQFF. In DNA form, the CDR3 reads TGTGCCAGCAGTTACTGGGGGGAGCAGTTCTTC.

This clonotype showed up just a few times. At one end the junction does not follow the germline gene, possibly because of a read error. The genes are TRBV7-9 and TRBJ2-1; TRBD2 agrees at 12 bases. Germline CDR1 is SEHNR and CDR2 is FQNEAQ (reference sequence). The CDR3 consists of 15 residues. CDR3 nucleotides: TGTGCCAGCAGCCTAGCGGGGGGGAAACGCGATGAGCAGTTCTTC. It encodes CASSLAGGKRDEQFF.

This clonotype was detected only a few times. This chain connects TRBV18 to TRBJ2-5; unclear D gene. The better agreement between TRBJ2-7 and the DNA end casts doubt on the J call. Germline V gene lookup returns CDR1 KGHSH and CDR2 LQKENI. This CDR3 region has 13 residues. Written as DNA, the CDR3 is TGTGCCAGCTCATCTATGGGATCCTACGAGCAGTACTTC. Its protein is CASSSMGSYEQYF.

This clonotype was counted only a few times. This chain connects TRBV28 to TRBJ2-7, with a tentative D call TRBD1 (6 bases). Germline CDR1 and CDR2: MDHEN and SYDVKM. The V end lost 3 bases, the J end lost 1 base, and 13 bases lay between the germline ends. This CDR3 has 15 residues. The CDR3 sequence: CASSLGDTLSYEQYF. CDR3 DNA: TGTGCCAGCAGTTTGGGGGACACTCTATCCTACGAGCAGTACTTC.

The rearrangement uses TRBV3-1 and TRBJ2-5, with TRBD2 matching over 12 bases. Trimming removed 0 bases from V and 4 bases from J; junction bases left unmatched: 6. This CDR3 is 17 amino acids long. CDR1 is LGHDT and CDR2 is YNNKEL in the germline V gene (reference sequence). CDR3 region: CASSQDPTSGGAETQYF. The CDR3 region has the DNA TGTGCCAGCAGCCAAGACCCGACTAGCGGGGGAGCAGAGACCCAGTACTTC.

This chain connects TRBV18 to TRBJ1-5; D is possibly TRBD1 (6 bases). Per the germline V gene, CDR1 is KGHSH and CDR2 is LQKENI. V was clipped by 5 bases and J by 5 bases, with 19 bases between them. The CDR3 is made up of 16 amino acids. CDR3: CASSWTGGTNDQPQHF. The CDR3 bases are TGTGCCAGCTCATGGACCGGAGGGACAAATGATCAGCCCCAGCATTTT.

V and J are TRBV18 and TRBJ2-5, with a possible D match to TRBD2 (5 bases). Trimming cost V 5 bases and J 0 bases, with 7 bases left between them. CDR1 is KGHSH and CDR2 is LQKENI in the germline V gene. The CDR3 runs to 13 residues. Here the CDR3 reads CASSTGYQETQYF. CDR3 coding DNA: TGTGCCAGCTCAACGGGGTACCAAGAGACCCAGTACTTC.

This clonotype was detected once. V is TRBV29-1 and J is TRBJ2-7; TRBD2 matches 9 bases. The CDR3 extends over 14 amino acids. Germline V gene sequence: CDR1 SQVTM, CDR2 ANQGSEA. V gave up 0 bases and J gave up 5 bases; unmatched junction bases: 5. CDR3 coding DNA: TGCAGCGTTGAAGAGGCGGGAGGGTTCGACGAGCAGTACTTC. It translates to CSVEEAGGFDEQYF.

The chain combines TRBV27 with TRBJ2-7, with 7 nucleotides matching TRBD1. This CDR3 spans 13 amino acids. Germline CDR1 is MNHEY and CDR2 is SMNVEV (reference sequence). With 4 bases clipped from V and 6 bases from J, the junction kept 6 bases outside the gene matches. CDR3 nucleotides: TGTGCCAGCAGTTCTCAGGGGGTGGTCGAGCAGTACTTC. Encoded protein: CASSSQGVVEQYF.

Turning to this clonotype: The junction departs from the called germline gene at one end, perhaps through a read error. This chain links TRBV9 with TRBJ2-2, with D maybe TRBD1 (6 bases). Germline-derived CDR1 and CDR2 are SGDLS and YYNGEE. The CDR3 totals 16 residues. The DNA for the CDR3 is TGTGCCAACAGCGTAGGGCACAGGGCTACACCGGTGGAGCTGTTTTTT. Residues: CANSVGHRATPVELFF.

The rearrangement links TRBV3-1 to TRBJ2-5; D could derive from TRBD1 or TRBD2 (5 bases each). This CDR3 contains 15 residues. Between the trimmed V and J ends, which lost 5 bases and 3 bases, there was a span of 16 bases. The germline V gene encodes CDR1 LGHDT and CDR2 YNNKEL (reference sequence). For the CDR3, the DNA is TGTGCCAGCAGCAGTCCCCGGGGCCCAGAAGAGACCCAGTACTTC. It is translated as CASSSPRGPEETQYF.